The T cell receptor (beta chain) under discussion was sequenced for a study of blood T cell repertoires in COVID-19. Assay: immunoSEQ multiplex PCR; the TCRdb copy retains only in-frame clones and omits some. The sample contains some 250,000 clones, approximately 84% of which appear only once. Germline lookup yields CDR1 SNHLY and CDR2 FYNNEI. Trimming removed 5 bases from V and 6 bases from J, with 13 bases in between. This CDR3 region has 13 residues. Specimen: peripheral blood. The TCR originated in a woman aged 30 to 39 who had recovered from COVID-19. This rearrangement joins TRBV2 to TRBJ1-1; no definite D call. The CDR3 sequence: CASSYTELAEAFF. The CDR3 DNA reads TGTGCCAGCAGTTACACAGAACTGGCTGAAGCTTTCTTT.